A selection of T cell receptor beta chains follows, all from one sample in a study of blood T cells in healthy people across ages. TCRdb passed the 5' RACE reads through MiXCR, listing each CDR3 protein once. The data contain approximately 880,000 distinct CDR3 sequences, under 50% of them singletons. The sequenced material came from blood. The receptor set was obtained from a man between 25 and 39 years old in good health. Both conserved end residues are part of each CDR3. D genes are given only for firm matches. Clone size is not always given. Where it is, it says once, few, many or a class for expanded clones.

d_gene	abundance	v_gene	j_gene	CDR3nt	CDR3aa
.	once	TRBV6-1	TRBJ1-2	TGTGCCAGCAGCCCAGGAGGCAGGGACTCCGGCTACACCTTC	CASSPGGRDSGYTF
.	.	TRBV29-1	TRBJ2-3	TGCAGCGTCCTAGGACCCACAGATACGCAGTATTTT	CSVLGPTDTQYF
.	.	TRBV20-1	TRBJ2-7	TGCAGTGCTAACTTGGCCTACAATGAGCAGTACTTC	CSANLAYNEQYF
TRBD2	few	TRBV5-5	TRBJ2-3	TGTGCCAGCAGCTTGGCGGCTAGCGGGGGGAGGAATACGCAGTATTTT	CASSLAASGGRNTQYF
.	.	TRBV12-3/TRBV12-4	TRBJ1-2	TGTGCCAGCAGTGGTAGACGGCCCTCACCTGCCCCTTATAACTATGGCTACACCTTC	CASSGRRPSPAPYNYGYTF
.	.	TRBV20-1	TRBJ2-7	TGCAGTGGCACGGACAGAACCCCCTACGAGCAGTACTTC	CSGTDRTPYEQYF
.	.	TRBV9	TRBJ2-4	TGTGCCAGCAGCGTAGCTGGGAGACAGGACCCGTACTTC	CASSVAGRQDPYF
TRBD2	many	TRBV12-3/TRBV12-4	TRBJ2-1	TGTGCCAGCACCAACCCGGGACTAGCCTACAATGAGCAGTTCTTC	CASTNPGLAYNEQFF
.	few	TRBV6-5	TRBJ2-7	TGTGCCAGCAGCCCTGAACCGTTCAGCTCCTACGAGCAGTACTTC	CASSPEPFSSYEQYF
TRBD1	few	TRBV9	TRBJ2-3	TGTGCCAGCAGTATTGTGACAGGGGCTAGCACAGATACGCAGTATTTT	CASSIVTGASTDTQYF
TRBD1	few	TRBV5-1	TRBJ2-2	TGCGCCAGCAGCTTGTCGACAGGGGGCCCCGGGGAGCTGTTTTTT	CASSLSTGGPGELFF
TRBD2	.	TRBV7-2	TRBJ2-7	TGTGCCAGCACAGCCCTAGCGGGCTCCTACGAGCAGTACTTC	CASTALAGSYEQYF
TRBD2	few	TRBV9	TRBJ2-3	TGTGCCAGCAGCGCGGGACTAGCGGTGGGGGATACGCAGTATTTT	CASSAGLAVGDTQYF
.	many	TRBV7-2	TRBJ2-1	TGTGCCAGCAGCTTAGCGCTAGGCCGGGATGAGCAGTTCTTC	CASSLALGRDEQFF
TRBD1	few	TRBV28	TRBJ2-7	TGTGCCAGCAGTTATGCGGTGGGACAGGCCCGCTACGAGCAGTACTTC	CASSYAVGQARYEQYF